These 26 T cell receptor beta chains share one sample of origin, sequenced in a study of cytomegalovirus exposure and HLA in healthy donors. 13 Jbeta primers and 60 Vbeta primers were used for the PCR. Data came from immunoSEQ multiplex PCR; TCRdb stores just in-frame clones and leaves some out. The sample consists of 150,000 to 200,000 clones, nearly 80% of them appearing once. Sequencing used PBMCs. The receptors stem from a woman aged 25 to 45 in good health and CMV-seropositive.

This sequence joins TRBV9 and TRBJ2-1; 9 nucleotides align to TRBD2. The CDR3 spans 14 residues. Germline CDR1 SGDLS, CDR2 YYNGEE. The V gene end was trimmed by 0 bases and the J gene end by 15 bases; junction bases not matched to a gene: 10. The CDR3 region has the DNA TGTGCCAGCAGCGTAGAGGATAGCGGGGGAAGATTGTTCTTC. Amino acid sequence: CASSVEDSGGRLFF.

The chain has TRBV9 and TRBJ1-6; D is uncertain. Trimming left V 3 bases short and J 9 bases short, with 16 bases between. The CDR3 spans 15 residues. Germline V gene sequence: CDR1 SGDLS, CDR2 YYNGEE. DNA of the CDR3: TGTGCCAGCAGCGGCCTGAGCGGTCTCGGTTCACCCCTCCACTTT. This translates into CASSGLSGLGSPLHF.

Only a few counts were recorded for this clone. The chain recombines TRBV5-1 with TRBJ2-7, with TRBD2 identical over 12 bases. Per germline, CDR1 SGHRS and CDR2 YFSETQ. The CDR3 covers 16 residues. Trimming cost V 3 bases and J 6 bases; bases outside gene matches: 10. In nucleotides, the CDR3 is TGCGCCAGCAGCTCTAACCTACTAGCGGGAGGCTTCGAGCAGTACTTC. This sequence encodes CASSSNLLAGGFEQYF. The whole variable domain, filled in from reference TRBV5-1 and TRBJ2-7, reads KAGVTQTPRYLIKTRGQQVTLSCSPISGHRSVSWYQQTPGQGLQFLFEYFSETQRNKGNFPGRFSGRQFSNSRSEMNVSTLELGDSALYLCASSSNLLAGGFEQYFGPGTRLTVT.

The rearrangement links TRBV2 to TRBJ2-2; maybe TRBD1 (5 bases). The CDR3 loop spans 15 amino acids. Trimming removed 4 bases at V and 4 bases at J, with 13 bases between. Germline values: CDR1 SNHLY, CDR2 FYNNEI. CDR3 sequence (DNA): TGTGCCAGCAGTGTAGTAAGGGGCGGCACCGGGGAGCTGTTTTTT. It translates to CASSVVRGGTGELFF. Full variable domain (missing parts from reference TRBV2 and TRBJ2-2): EPEVTQTPSHQVTQMGQEVILRCVPISNHLYFYWYRQILGQKVEFLVSFYNNEISEKSEIFDDQFSVERPDGSNFTLKIRSTKLEDSAMYFCASSVVRGGTGELFFGEGSRLTVL.

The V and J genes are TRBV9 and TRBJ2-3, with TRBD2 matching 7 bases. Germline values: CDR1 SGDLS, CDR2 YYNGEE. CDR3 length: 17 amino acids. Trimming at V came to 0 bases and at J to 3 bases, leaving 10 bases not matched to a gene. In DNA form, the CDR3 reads TGTGCCAGCAGCGTAGGAATCCGCGGGGGAGGAACAGATACGCAGTATTTT. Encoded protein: CASSVGIRGGGTDTQYF.

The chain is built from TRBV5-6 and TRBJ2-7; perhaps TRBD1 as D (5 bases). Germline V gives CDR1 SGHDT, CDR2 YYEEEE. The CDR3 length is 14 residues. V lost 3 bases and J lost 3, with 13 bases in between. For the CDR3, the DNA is TGTGCCAGCAGCTACCCGCGACAGAGCTACGAGCAGTACTTC. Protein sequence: CASSYPRQSYEQYF.

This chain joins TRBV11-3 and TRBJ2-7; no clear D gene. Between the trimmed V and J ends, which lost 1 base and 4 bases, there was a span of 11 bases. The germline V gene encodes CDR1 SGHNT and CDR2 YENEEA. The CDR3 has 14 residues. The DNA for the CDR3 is TGTGCCAGCAGCTTAGGAAAGCGTCCGTACGAGCAGTACTTC. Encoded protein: CASSLGKRPYEQYF.

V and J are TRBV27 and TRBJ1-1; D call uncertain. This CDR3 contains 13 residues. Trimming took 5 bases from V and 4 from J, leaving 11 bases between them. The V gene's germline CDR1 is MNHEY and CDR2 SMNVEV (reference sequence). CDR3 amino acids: CASSRVGSTEAFF. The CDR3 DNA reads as TGTGCCAGCAGTCGCGTGGGGAGCACTGAAGCTTTCTTT.

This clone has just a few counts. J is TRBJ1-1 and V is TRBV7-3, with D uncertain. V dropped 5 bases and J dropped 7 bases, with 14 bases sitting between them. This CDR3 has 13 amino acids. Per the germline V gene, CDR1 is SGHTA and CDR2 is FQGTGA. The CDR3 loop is CASSQSRGSEAFF. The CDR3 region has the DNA TGTGCCAGCAGCCAGTCGCGGGGAAGTGAAGCTTTCTTT.

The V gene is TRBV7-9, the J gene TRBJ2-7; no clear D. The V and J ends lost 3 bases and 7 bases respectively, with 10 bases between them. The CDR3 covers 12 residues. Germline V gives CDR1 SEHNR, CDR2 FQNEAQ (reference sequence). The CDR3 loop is CASSLLTGEQYF. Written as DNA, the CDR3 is TGTGCCAGCAGCTTGCTCACGGGTGAGCAGTACTTC. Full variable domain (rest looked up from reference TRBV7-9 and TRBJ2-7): DTGVSQNPRHKITKRGQNVTFRCDPISEHNRLYWYRQTLGQGPEFLTYFQNEAQLEKSRLLSDRFSAERPKGSFSTLEIQRTEQGDSAMYLCASSLLTGEQYFGPGTRLTVT.

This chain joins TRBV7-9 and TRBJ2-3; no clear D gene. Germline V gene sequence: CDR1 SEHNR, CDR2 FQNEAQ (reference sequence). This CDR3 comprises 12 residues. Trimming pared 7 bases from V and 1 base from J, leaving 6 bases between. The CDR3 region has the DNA TGTGCCAGCATGTCTCGCACAGATACGCAGTATTTT. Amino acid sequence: CASMSRTDTQYF.

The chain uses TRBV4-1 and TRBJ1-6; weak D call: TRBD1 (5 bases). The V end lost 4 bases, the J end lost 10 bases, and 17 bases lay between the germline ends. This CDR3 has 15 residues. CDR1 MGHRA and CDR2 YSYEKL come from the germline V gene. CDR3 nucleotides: TGCGCCAGCAGCCTAGAGGGGCAGGTTCACTCACCCCTCCACTTT. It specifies CASSLEGQVHSPLHF.

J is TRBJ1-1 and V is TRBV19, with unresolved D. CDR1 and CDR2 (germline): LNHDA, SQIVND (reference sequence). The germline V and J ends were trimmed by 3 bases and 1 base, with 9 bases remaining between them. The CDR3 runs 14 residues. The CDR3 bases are TGTGCCAGTAGTATTCAGTCCAGGAACACTGAAGCTTTCTTT. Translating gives CASSIQSRNTEAFF.

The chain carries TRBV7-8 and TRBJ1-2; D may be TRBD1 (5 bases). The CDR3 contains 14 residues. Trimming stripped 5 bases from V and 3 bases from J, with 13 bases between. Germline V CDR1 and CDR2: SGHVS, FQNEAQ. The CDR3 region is CASSTRQTDYGYTF. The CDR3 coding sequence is TGTGCCAGCAGCACCCGACAGACGGACTATGGCTACACCTTC.

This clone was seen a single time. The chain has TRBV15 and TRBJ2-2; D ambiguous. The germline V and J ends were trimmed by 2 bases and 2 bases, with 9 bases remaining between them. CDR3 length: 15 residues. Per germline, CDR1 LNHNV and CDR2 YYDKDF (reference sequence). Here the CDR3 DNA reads TGTGCCACCAGCAGACGGCAGGCTAACACCGGGGAGCTGTTTTTT. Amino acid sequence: CATSRRQANTGELFF.

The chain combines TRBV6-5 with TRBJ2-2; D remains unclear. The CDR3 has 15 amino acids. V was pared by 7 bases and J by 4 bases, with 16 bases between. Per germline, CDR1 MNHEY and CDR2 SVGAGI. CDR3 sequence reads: CASTPSLPLTGELFF. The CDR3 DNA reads TGTGCCAGCACCCCCTCTCTACCGCTCACCGGGGAGCTGTTTTTT.

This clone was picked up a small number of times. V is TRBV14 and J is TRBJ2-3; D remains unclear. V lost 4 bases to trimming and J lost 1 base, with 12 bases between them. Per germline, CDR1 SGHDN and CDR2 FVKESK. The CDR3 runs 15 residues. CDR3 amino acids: CASSLLLGGTDTQYF. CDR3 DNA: TGTGCCAGCAGCCTCCTGCTAGGAGGCACAGATACGCAGTATTTT. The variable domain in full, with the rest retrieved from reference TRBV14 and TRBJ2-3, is EAGVTQFPSHSVIEKGQTVTLRCDPISGHDNLYWYRRVMGKEIKFLLHFVKESKQDESGMPNNRFLAERTGGTYSTLKVQPAELEDSGVYFCASSLLLGGTDTQYFGPGTRLTVL.

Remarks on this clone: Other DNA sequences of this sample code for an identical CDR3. CDR3 bases: TGCAGCGTTGTTTCCGGGAACACTGAAGCTTTCTTT. It codes for CSVVSGNTEAFF. The V call is TRBV29-1, the J call TRBJ1-1; no clear D gene. The germline CDR1 and CDR2 sequences are SQVTM and ANQGSEA. The CDR3 loop spans 12 amino acids. Trimming stripped 4 bases from V and 1 base from J, with 7 bases between. The full variable domain, completed using reference TRBV29-1 and TRBJ1-1, is SAVISQKPSRDICQRGTSLTIQCQVDSQVTMMFWYRQQPGQSLTLIATANQGSEATYESGFVIDKFPISRPNLTFSTLTVSNMSPEDSSIYLCSVVSGNTEAFFGQGTRLTVV.

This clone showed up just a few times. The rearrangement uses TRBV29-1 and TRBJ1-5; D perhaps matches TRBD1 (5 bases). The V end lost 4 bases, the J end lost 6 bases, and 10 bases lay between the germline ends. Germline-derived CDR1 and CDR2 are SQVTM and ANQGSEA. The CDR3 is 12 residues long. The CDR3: CSVGGESQPQHF. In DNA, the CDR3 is TGCAGCGTTGGGGGGGAAAGTCAGCCCCAGCATTTT.

The CDR3 DNA reads as TGTGCCAGTTCCCGAAAGGGGGAAAAAGGACCTGAAGCTTTCTTT. The encoded protein is CASSRKGEKGPEAFF. The genes are TRBV19 and TRBJ1-1, with a possible D match to TRBD1 (6 bases). Germline CDR1 reads LNHDA; CDR2 reads SQIVND (reference sequence). The V end lost 8 bases, the J end lost 6 bases, and 22 bases lay between the germline ends. This CDR3 has 15 amino acids.

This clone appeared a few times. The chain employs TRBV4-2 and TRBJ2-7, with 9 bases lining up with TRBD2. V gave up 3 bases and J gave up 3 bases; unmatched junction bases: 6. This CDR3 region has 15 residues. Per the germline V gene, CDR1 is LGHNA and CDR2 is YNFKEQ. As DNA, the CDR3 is TGTGCCAGCAGCCAGTTAGCGGGAGAGGGCTACGAGCAGTACTTC. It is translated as CASSQLAGEGYEQYF.

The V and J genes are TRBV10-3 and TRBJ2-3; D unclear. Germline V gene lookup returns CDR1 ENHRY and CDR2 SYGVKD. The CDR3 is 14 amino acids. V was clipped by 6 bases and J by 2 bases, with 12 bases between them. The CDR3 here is CAISDPRVTDTQYF. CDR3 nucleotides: TGTGCCATCAGCGACCCCCGGGTCACAGATACGCAGTATTTT.

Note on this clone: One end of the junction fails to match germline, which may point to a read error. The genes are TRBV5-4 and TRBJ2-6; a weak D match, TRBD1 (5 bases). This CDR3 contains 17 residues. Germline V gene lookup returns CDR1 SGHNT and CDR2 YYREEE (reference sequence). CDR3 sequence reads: CASSLVDGSPGANVLTF. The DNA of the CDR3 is TGTGCCAGCAGCTTGGTAGATGGGTCCCCTGGGGCCAATGTCCTGACTTTC.

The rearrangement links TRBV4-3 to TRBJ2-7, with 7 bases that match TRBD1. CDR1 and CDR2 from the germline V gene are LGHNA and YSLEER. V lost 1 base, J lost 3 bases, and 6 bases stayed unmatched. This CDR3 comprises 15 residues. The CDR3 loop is CASSQVWDRGYEQYF. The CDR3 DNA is TGCGCCAGCAGCCAAGTATGGGACAGAGGCTACGAGCAGTACTTC.

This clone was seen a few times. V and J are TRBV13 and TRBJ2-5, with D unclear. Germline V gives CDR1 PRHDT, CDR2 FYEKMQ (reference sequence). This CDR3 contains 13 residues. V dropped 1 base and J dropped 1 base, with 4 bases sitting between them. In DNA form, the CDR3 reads TGTGCCAGCAGCTTAGACATCCAAGAGACCCAGTACTTC. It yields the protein CASSLDIQETQYF.

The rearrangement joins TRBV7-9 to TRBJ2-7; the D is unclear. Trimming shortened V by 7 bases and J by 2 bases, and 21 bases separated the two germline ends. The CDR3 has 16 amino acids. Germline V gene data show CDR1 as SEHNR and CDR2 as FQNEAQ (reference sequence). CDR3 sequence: CASTPRDIRRPYEQYF. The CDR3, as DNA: TGTGCCAGCACACCCCGAGACATTCGTCGCCCCTACGAGCAGTACTTC.